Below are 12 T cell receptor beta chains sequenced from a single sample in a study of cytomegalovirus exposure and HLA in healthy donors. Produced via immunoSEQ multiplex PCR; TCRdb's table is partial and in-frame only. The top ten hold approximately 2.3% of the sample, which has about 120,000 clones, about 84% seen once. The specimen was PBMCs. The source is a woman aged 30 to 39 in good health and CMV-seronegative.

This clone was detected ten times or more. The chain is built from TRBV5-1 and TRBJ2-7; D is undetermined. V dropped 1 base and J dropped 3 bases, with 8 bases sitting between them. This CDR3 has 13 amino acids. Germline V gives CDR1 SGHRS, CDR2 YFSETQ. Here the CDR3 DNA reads TGCGCCAGCAGCTTGCCGCCCAGCTACGAGCAGTACTTC. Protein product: CASSLPPSYEQYF.

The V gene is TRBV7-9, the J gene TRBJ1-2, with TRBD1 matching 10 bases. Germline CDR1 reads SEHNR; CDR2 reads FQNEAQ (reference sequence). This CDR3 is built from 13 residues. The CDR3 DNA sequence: TGTGCAAACGAGGACAGGGGGGAATATGGCTACACCTTC. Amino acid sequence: CANEDRGEYGYTF.

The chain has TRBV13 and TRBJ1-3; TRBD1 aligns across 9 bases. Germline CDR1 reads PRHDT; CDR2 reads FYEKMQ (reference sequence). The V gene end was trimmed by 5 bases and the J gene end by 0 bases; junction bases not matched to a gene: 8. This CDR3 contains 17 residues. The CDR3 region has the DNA TGTGCCAGCAGCCGCCGGGACAGGGCCTTCTCTGGAAACACCATATATTTT. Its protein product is CASSRRDRAFSGNTIYF. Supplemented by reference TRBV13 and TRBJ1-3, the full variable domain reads AAGVIQSPRHLIKEKRETATLKCYPIPRHDTVYWYQQGPGQDPQFLISFYEKMQSDKGSIPDRFSAQQFSDYHSELNMSSLELGDSALYFCASSRRDRAFSGNTIYFGEGSWLTVV.

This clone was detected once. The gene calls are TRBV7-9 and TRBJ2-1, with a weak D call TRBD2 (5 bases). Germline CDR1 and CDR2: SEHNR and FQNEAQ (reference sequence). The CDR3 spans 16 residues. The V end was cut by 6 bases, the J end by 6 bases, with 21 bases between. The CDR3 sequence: CASSPRDLLSGNEQFF. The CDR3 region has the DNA TGTGCCAGCAGTCCTCGGGATCTTCTGTCCGGCAATGAGCAGTTCTTC.

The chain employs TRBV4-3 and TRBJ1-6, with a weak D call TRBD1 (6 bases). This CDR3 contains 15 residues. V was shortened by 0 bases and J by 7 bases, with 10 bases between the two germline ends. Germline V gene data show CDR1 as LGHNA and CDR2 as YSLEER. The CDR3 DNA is TGCGCCAGCAGCCAAGATCGGCAGGGGAATTCACCCCTCCACTTT. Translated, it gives CASSQDRQGNSPLHF.

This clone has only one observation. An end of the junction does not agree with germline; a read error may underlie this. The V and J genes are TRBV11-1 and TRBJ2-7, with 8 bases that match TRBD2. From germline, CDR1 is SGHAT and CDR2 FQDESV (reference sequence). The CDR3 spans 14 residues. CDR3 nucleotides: TGTGCCAGCAGCTCCGGGGGGGCCTCCAACGAGCAGTACTTC. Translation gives CASSSGGASNEQYF.

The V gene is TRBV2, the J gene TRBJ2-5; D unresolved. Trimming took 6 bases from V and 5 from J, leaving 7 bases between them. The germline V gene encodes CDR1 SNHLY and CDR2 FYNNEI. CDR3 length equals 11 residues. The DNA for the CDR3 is TGTGCCAGCAGCGCTATGGAGACCCAGTACTTC. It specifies CASSAMETQYF.

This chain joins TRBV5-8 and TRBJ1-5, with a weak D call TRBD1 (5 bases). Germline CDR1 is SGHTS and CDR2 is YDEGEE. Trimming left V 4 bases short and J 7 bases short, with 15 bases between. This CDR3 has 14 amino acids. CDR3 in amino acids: CASSPLSGIQPQHF. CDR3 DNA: TGTGCCAGCAGCCCCCTTTCAGGGATCCAGCCCCAGCATTTT.

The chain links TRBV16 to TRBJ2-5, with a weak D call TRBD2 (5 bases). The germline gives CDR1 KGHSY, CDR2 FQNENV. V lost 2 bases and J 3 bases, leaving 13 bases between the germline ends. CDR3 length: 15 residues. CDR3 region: CASSQRSSGEETQYF. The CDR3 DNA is TGTGCCAGCAGCCAACGGTCCTCCGGGGAAGAGACCCAGTACTTC.

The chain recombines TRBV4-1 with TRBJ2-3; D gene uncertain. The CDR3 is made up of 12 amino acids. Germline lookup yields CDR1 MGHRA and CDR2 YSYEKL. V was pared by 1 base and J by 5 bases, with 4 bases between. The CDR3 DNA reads TGCGCCAGCAGCCAAGCCAGAGATACGCAGTATTTT. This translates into CASSQARDTQYF.

The DNA of the CDR3 is TGTGCCAGTAGTGAAGGGACAGACCTACTCTCCTACGAGCAGTACTTC. This sequence encodes CASSEGTDLLSYEQYF. The chain has TRBV19 and TRBJ2-7, with 7 bases identical to TRBD1. Germline trimming cut 5 bases from V and 0 bases from J; bases unmatched to any gene: 10. The germline gives CDR1 LNHDA, CDR2 SQIVND (reference sequence). CDR3 length equals 16 residues.

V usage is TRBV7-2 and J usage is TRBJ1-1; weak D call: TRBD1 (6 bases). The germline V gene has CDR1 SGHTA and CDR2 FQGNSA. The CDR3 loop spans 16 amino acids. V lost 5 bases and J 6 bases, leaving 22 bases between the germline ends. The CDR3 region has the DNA TGTGCCAGCAGCCACAGAAGGGGCAGGGGCAGGGCTGAAGCTTTCTTT. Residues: CASSHRRGRGRAEAFF.